The subject of this entry is one TCR beta chain. This sample is drawn from a study of CD8 T cells in Susac syndrome. Germline values: CDR1 MNHNY, CDR2 SVGAGI (reference sequence). J lost 3 bases, V lost 6 bases, and 6 bases had no gene match. The CDR3 has 14 amino acids. 0.5 to 1 ug RNA was reverse transcribed with random hexamers. TCR beta CDR3 was amplified by immunoSEQ covering 54 Vbeta and 13 Jbeta. TCRdb re-derived calls from the immunoSEQ multiplex PCR reads in MiXCR, one entry per CDR3 protein. The repertoire holds roughly 120,000 distinct CDR3 sequences, with less than 95% as singletons. The authors negatively isolated CD8+ and CD4+ T cells and FACS-enriched TEMRA cells.

The sequence came from a human donor with multiple sclerosis. Sequencing was carried out using CD4+ T cells from PBMCs. The chain combines TRBV6-6 with TRBJ2-3; TRBD2 matches at 7 bases. This CDR3 is CASSRGGETDTQYF. The CDR3 DNA sequence: TGTGCCAGCAGCCGCGGGGGAGAGACAGATACGCAGTATTTT.